This T cell receptor (beta chain) is from a study of beta chain features in type 1 diabetes. On the study more broadly: There was similarity between patients and healthy donors in age, gender and cell yields.

General observations from the study: Shorter TCRB CDR3s, moderately but significantly so, were found in Type 1 diabetes patients in all four CD4+ subsets. Patients and controls would share equally any PCR tilt toward shorter templates.

Expressed TCRB transcripts were sequenced after all isolated RNA was converted to cDNA. The data were produced by immunoSEQ multiplex PCR, yet TCRdb's version contains in-frame clones alone and is incomplete. Counted here are over 40,000 clones, 66% occurring once; the ten biggest clones make up about 2%. The CDR3 is 15 amino acids. Trimming cost V 8 bases and J 4 bases, with 19 bases left between them. The germline V gene encodes CDR1 SNHLY and CDR2 FYNNEI. All sorted populations exceeded 95% purity. On this clone itself: Its antigen remains unknown.

The receptor's source is a woman aged 18-30 years with type 1 diabetes. The rearrangement uses TRBV2 and TRBJ2-3, with D tentatively TRBD2 (5 bases). The sample consisted of Tregs from blood. The DNA for the CDR3 is TGTGCCAGCTCCGGGATCCGCTGGACGGCAGATACGCAGTATTTT. Translation: CASSGIRWTADTQYF.